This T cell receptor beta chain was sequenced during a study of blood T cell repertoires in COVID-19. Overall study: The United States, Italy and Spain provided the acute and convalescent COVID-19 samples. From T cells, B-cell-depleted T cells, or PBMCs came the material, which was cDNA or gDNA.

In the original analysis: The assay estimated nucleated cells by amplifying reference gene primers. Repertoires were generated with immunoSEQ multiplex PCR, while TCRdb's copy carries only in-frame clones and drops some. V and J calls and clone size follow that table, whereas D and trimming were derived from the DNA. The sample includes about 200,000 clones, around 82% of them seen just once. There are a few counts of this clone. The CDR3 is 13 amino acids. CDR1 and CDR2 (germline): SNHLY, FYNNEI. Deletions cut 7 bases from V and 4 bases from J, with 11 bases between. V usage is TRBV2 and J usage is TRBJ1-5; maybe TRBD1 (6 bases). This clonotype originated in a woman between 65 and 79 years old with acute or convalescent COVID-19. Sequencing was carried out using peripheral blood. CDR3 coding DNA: TGTGCCAGCACACTCAGGGGTAATCAGCCCCAGCATTTT. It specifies CASTLRGNQPQHF.